Shown below are 8 T cell receptor beta chains from a single sample sequenced in a study of cytomegalovirus exposure and HLA in healthy donors. With 60 Vbeta and 13 Jbeta primers, the PCR was carried out. Sequencing was performed with immunoSEQ multiplex PCR; in TCRdb, only in-frame clones are kept and a portion is missing. The data contain some 250,000 clones, 82% of them singletons. Sequencing used PBMCs. The receptors stem from a woman in her 40s in good health and CMV-seropositive.

The chain combines TRBV11-1 with TRBJ1-5; TRBD1 matches 7 bases. The CDR3 runs to 15 residues. Germline assignment: CDR1 SGHAT and CDR2 FQDESV (reference sequence). V lost 6 bases to trimming and J lost 6 bases; unmatched junction nucleotides: 11. The CDR3 reads CASSPNGQAVQPQHF. The CDR3 nucleotides read TGTGCCAGCAGTCCTAACGGACAGGCGGTTCAGCCCCAGCATTTT.

This chain links TRBV18 with TRBJ2-1, with 10 bases lining up with TRBD1. This CDR3 is 13 amino acids long. Trimming cost V 6 bases and J 4 bases; bases outside gene matches: 0. Germline V gene sequence: CDR1 KGHSH, CDR2 LQKENI. The CDR3 sequence is CASSGQGYNEQFF. The CDR3 nucleotides are TGTGCCAGCTCGGGACAGGGGTACAATGAGCAGTTCTTC.

This clone was seen only a few times. J is TRBJ2-3 and V is TRBV7-6; 8 positions agree with TRBD2. The V gene's germline CDR1 is SGHVS and CDR2 FNYEAQ. The CDR3 sequence is 16 residues long. With V trimmed by 5 bases and J by 2 bases, 9 bases remained unmatched. Written as DNA, the CDR3 is TGTGCCAGCAGCCTTATAGCGGGGACAAACACAGATACGCAGTATTTT. It specifies CASSLIAGTNTDTQYF.

The V call is TRBV9, the J call TRBJ1-3; D may be TRBD1 (6 bases). The V and J ends lost 0 bases and 3 bases respectively, with 16 bases between them. Germline V gene data show CDR1 as SGDLS and CDR2 as YYNGEE. The CDR3 sequence is 17 residues long. The CDR3 protein is CASSVGPGGPFGNTIYF. The CDR3 nucleotides are TGTGCCAGCAGCGTAGGTCCGGGGGGCCCCTTTGGAAACACCATATATTTT.

The J gene is TRBJ2-5, the V gene TRBV18, with 7 nucleotides matching TRBD1. J lost 2 bases, V lost 9 bases, and 9 bases had no gene match. The CDR3 contains 14 residues. Per germline, CDR1 KGHSH and CDR2 LQKENI. As DNA, the CDR3 is TGTGCCAGTTCTCCAACAGGGGATCAAGAGACCCAGTACTTC. Its protein is CASSPTGDQETQYF.

The rearrangement joins TRBV7-9 to TRBJ2-5; D is perhaps TRBD1 (6 bases). The CDR3 extends over 14 amino acids. CDR1 and CDR2 from the germline V gene are SEHNR and FQNEAQ (reference sequence). The ends were cut back, 5 bases at V and 1 base at J, with 11 bases in the middle. CDR3 coding DNA: TGTGCCAGCAGCCTGATGACAGGCCAAGAGACCCAGTACTTC. It encodes CASSLMTGQETQYF.

The rearrangement joins TRBV21-1 to TRBJ1-2; TRBD1 is the table's D call, not checked against the DNA. TRBV21-1 is annotated as a pseudogene. The CDR3 runs to 16 residues. This CDR3 reads CASSKEQPLTDYGYTF. As DNA, the CDR3 is TGTGCCAGCAGCAAAGAACAGCCCCTAACTGACTATGGCTACACCTTC.

The J gene is TRBJ1-3, the V gene TRBV4-1, with 9 bases matching TRBD1. The CDR3 runs to 15 residues. The V gene's germline CDR1 is MGHRA and CDR2 YSYEKL. Trimming took 3 bases from V and 1 from J; bases not matched to a gene: 1. In nucleotides, the CDR3 is TGCGCCAGCAGCCAGGACAGGGGTTCTGGAAACACCATATATTTT. It yields the protein CASSQDRGSGNTIYF.